Listed below are T cell receptor beta chains from one sample, sequenced in a study of blood T cell repertoires in COVID-19. The table came from immunoSEQ multiplex PCR; TCRdb's copy has only in-frame clones and leaves some out. The data show around 170,000 clones, 88% seen once. The sequenced sample consisted of peripheral blood. The receptor source for this set is a woman aged 25-40 years with acute or convalescent COVID-19. Each CDR3 is given with its conserved first and last residue. Each record gives: V gene, J gene, clone size, D gene, CDR3 protein, CDR3 DNA. D genes are given only for firm matches. Size is omitted from some rows. Given values are once, few, many or a class for expanded clones.

v_gene: TRBV9; j_gene: TRBJ1-2; abundance: .; d_gene: TRBD1; CDR3aa: CASSVKADRAWEGYTF; CDR3nt: TGTGCCAGCAGCGTAAAGGCCGACAGGGCCTGGGAAGGCTACACCTTC
v_gene: TRBV5-6; j_gene: TRBJ2-7; abundance: .; d_gene: TRBD1; CDR3aa: CASSFDRATYEQYF; CDR3nt: TGTGCCAGCAGCTTCGACAGGGCAACCTACGAGCAGTACTTC
v_gene: TRBV6-5; j_gene: TRBJ1-6; abundance: .; d_gene: TRBD1; CDR3aa: CASSSGTGFSPLHF; CDR3nt: TGTGCCAGCAGCTCCGGGACAGGGTTTTCACCCCTCCACTTT
v_gene: TRBV6-5; j_gene: TRBJ1-1; abundance: .; d_gene: .; CDR3aa: CASSYSEWNTEAFF; CDR3nt: TGTGCCAGCAGTTACTCGGAGTGGAACACTGAAGCTTTCTTT
v_gene: TRBV20-1; j_gene: TRBJ1-1; abundance: .; d_gene: .; CDR3aa: CTDTEAFF; CDR3nt: TGCACCGACACTGAAGCTTTCTTT
v_gene: TRBV10-3; j_gene: TRBJ2-3; abundance: .; d_gene: TRBD1; CDR3aa: CASRRTGDSTDTQYF; CDR3nt: TGTGCCTCCCGGCGGACAGGGGATAGCACAGATACGCAGTATTTT
v_gene: TRBV18; j_gene: TRBJ2-7; abundance: .; d_gene: TRBD1; CDR3aa: CASSEGGQAGYEQYF; CDR3nt: TGTGCCAGCTCAGAGGGGGGACAGGCGGGGTACGAGCAGTACTTC
v_gene: TRBV7-6; j_gene: TRBJ2-1; abundance: .; d_gene: .; CDR3aa: CASSLELHEQFF; CDR3nt: TGTGCCAGCAGCTTAGAACTACATGAGCAGTTCTTC
v_gene: TRBV11-3; j_gene: TRBJ2-5; abundance: .; d_gene: TRBD1; CDR3aa: CASSPQGAGETQYF; CDR3nt: TGTGCCAGCAGCCCACAGGGGGCAGGGGAGACCCAGTACTTC
v_gene: TRBV28; j_gene: TRBJ2-2; abundance: once; d_gene: TRBD2; CDR3aa: CASGLDPGELFF; CDR3nt: TGTGCCAGCGGACTAGACCCCGGGGAGCTGTTTTTT
v_gene: TRBV10-3; j_gene: TRBJ2-1; abundance: few; d_gene: TRBD2; CDR3aa: CAITGALAGVDEQFF; CDR3nt: TGTGCCATCACCGGCGCTCTAGCGGGAGTCGATGAGCAGTTCTTC
v_gene: TRBV5-8; j_gene: TRBJ2-1; abundance: .; d_gene: .; CDR3aa: CASSLGHGDEQFF; CDR3nt: TGTGCCAGCAGCTTGGGACACGGGGATGAGCAGTTCTTC
v_gene: TRBV5-1; j_gene: TRBJ1-6; abundance: .; d_gene: TRBD1; CDR3aa: CASSLVQGAQNSPLHF; CDR3nt: TGCGCCAGCAGCTTGGTGCAGGGGGCGCAAAATTCACCCCTCCACTTT
v_gene: TRBV10-3; j_gene: TRBJ2-1; abundance: .; d_gene: TRBD1; CDR3aa: CAISPSRDRIF; CDR3nt: TGTGCCATCAGTCCCAGCCGGGACAGGATCTTC
v_gene: TRBV25-1; j_gene: TRBJ2-1; abundance: .; d_gene: TRBD1; CDR3aa: CASTTDRGIDNEQFF; CDR3nt: TGTGCCAGCACTACGGACAGGGGAATCGACAATGAGCAGTTCTTC
v_gene: TRBV5-1; j_gene: TRBJ2-1; abundance: .; d_gene: .; CDR3aa: CASSLGRGGGYNEQFF; CDR3nt: TGCGCCAGCAGCTTGGGTCGAGGAGGTGGTTACAATGAGCAGTTCTTC
v_gene: TRBV20-1; j_gene: TRBJ1-2; abundance: .; d_gene: .; CDR3aa: CSAWAYYGYTF; CDR3nt: TGCAGTGCTTGGGCCTACTATGGCTACACCTTC
v_gene: TRBV7-3; j_gene: TRBJ1-3; abundance: .; d_gene: .; CDR3aa: CASSLWTDTKSGNTIYF; CDR3nt: TGTGCCAGCAGCTTATGGACTGACACGAAATCTGGAAACACCATATATTTT
v_gene: TRBV9; j_gene: TRBJ1-3; abundance: .; d_gene: .; CDR3aa: CASSEPGNTIYF; CDR3nt: TGTGCCAGCAGCGAGCCCGGAAACACCATATATTTT
v_gene: TRBV19; j_gene: TRBJ2-7; abundance: .; d_gene: TRBD1; CDR3aa: CASSIDRDRGREQYF; CDR3nt: TGTGCCAGTAGTATAGATCGGGACAGGGGGCGCGAGCAGTACTTC
v_gene: TRBV28; j_gene: TRBJ2-7; abundance: .; d_gene: .; CDR3aa: CASSTYAHHEQYF; CDR3nt: TGTGCCAGCAGTACCTATGCCCATCACGAGCAGTACTTC
v_gene: TRBV6-1; j_gene: TRBJ2-3; abundance: .; d_gene: TRBD2; CDR3aa: CASSEALAGTDTQYF; CDR3nt: TGTGCCAGCAGTGAAGCCCTAGCGGGCACAGATACGCAGTATTTT
v_gene: TRBV7-9; j_gene: TRBJ1-3; abundance: .; d_gene: TRBD1; CDR3aa: CASSRPGQALNSGNTIYF; CDR3nt: TGTGCCAGCAGCCGACCGGGACAGGCTTTGAACTCTGGAAACACCATATATTTT
v_gene: TRBV5-1; j_gene: TRBJ1-3; abundance: .; d_gene: .; CDR3aa: CASSDQGFSGNTIYF; CDR3nt: TGCGCCAGCAGCGACCAGGGTTTCTCTGGAAACACCATATATTTT
v_gene: TRBV24-1; j_gene: TRBJ1-5; abundance: .; d_gene: TRBD1; CDR3aa: CATSEQGEVGQPQHF; CDR3nt: TGTGCCACCAGTGAGCAGGGGGAAGTTGGTCAGCCCCAGCATTTT
v_gene: TRBV7-8; j_gene: TRBJ2-5; abundance: .; d_gene: TRBD2; CDR3aa: CASSLGAGAETQYF; CDR3nt: TGTGCCAGCAGCTTAGGAGCGGGAGCAGAGACCCAGTACTTC
v_gene: TRBV6-5; j_gene: TRBJ2-3; abundance: .; d_gene: .; CDR3aa: CASTAGGDTQYF; CDR3nt: TGTGCCAGCACCGCCGGGGGAGATACGCAGTATTTT
v_gene: TRBV5-1; j_gene: TRBJ2-1; abundance: .; d_gene: TRBD1; CDR3aa: CASSLGTGGGNEQFF; CDR3nt: TGCGCCAGCAGCTTAGGGACAGGGGGAGGTAATGAGCAGTTCTTC
v_gene: TRBV9; j_gene: TRBJ2-1; abundance: .; d_gene: TRBD2; CDR3aa: CASSVGLGLAGGEQFF; CDR3nt: TGTGCCAGCAGCGTAGGACTGGGACTAGCGGGGGGGGAGCAGTTCTTC
v_gene: TRBV24-1; j_gene: TRBJ2-5; abundance: .; d_gene: .; CDR3aa: CATSDSTRIGTQYF; CDR3nt: TGTGCCACCAGTGACTCTACCCGAATTGGGACCCAGTACTTC
v_gene: TRBV4-2; j_gene: TRBJ1-2; abundance: .; d_gene: TRBD1; CDR3aa: CASSPRGQNYGYTF; CDR3nt: TGTGCCAGCAGCCCTAGGGGACAGAACTATGGCTACACCTTC
v_gene: TRBV27; j_gene: TRBJ1-5; abundance: .; d_gene: .; CDR3aa: CASSLGGPEQPQHF; CDR3nt: TGTGCCAGCAGTTTGGGGGGGCCGGAGCAGCCCCAGCATTTT
v_gene: TRBV7-2; j_gene: TRBJ2-3; abundance: .; d_gene: .; CDR3aa: CASRPGSTDTQYF; CDR3nt: TGTGCCAGCAGGCCGGGGAGCACAGATACGCAGTATTTT
v_gene: TRBV7-9; j_gene: TRBJ1-6; abundance: .; d_gene: TRBD1; CDR3aa: CASSRDRAGSPLHF; CDR3nt: TGTGCCAGCAGCCGGGACAGGGCTGGTTCACCCCTCCACTTT
v_gene: TRBV12-3/TRBV12-4; j_gene: TRBJ2-5; abundance: .; d_gene: .; CDR3aa: CASSFRETQYF; CDR3nt: TGTGCCAGCAGTTTCCGGGAGACCCAGTACTTC
v_gene: TRBV2; j_gene: TRBJ2-2; abundance: .; d_gene: .; CDR3aa: CARGGTPNTGELFF; CDR3nt: TGTGCCAGGGGGGGAACCCCGAACACCGGGGAGCTGTTTTTT
v_gene: TRBV28; j_gene: TRBJ1-2; abundance: once; d_gene: .; CDR3aa: CASSPVSGGDYGYTF; CDR3nt: TGTGCCAGCAGTCCCGTATCGGGGGGCGATTATGGCTACACCTTC
v_gene: TRBV7-8; j_gene: TRBJ2-3; abundance: .; d_gene: .; CDR3aa: CASSPSSSAGTQYF; CDR3nt: TGTGCCAGCAGCCCATCCTCTAGCGCGGGTACGCAGTATTTT
v_gene: TRBV5-1; j_gene: TRBJ2-4; abundance: .; d_gene: .; CDR3aa: CASRTQGGNIQYF; CDR3nt: TGCGCCAGCAGAACACAGGGGGGGAACATTCAGTACTTC
v_gene: TRBV3-1/TRBV3-2; j_gene: TRBJ1-2; abundance: .; d_gene: .; CDR3aa: CASSQGAGYYGYTF; CDR3nt: TGTGCCAGCAGCCAGGGGGCGGGTTACTATGGCTACACCTTC
v_gene: TRBV2; j_gene: TRBJ2-1; abundance: .; d_gene: .; CDR3aa: CASDYSNEQFF; CDR3nt: TGTGCCAGCGATTACTCCAATGAGCAGTTCTTC
v_gene: TRBV7-8; j_gene: TRBJ1-6; abundance: .; d_gene: .; CDR3aa: CASSLYPWSSGGSPLHF; CDR3nt: TGTGCCAGCAGCTTATACCCTTGGAGCTCTGGGGGGTCACCCCTCCACTTT
v_gene: TRBV4-1; j_gene: TRBJ1-2; abundance: .; d_gene: TRBD1; CDR3aa: CASSQARDSFFYGYTF; CDR3nt: TGCGCCAGCAGCCAAGCTCGGGACAGCTTTTTTTATGGCTACACCTTC